Listed below are T cell receptor beta chains from one sample, sequenced in a study of blood T cell repertoires in COVID-19. TCRdb's copy holds only in-frame clones and misses some; the assay was immunoSEQ multiplex PCR. The repertoire holds about 140,000 clones, with 75% to 90% as singletons. Sequenced input: peripheral blood. All receptors derive from a woman older than 75 with acute or convalescent COVID-19. Each CDR3 is given with its conserved first and last residue. The order of the fields is CDR3 DNA, CDR3 protein, V gene, D gene, clone size, J gene. D genes are given only for firm matches. Expanded clones get a size class; other rows say once, few or many, or leave the size out.

CDR3 DNA: TGTGCCAGCAGTTTGGGGGCGCACACTGAAGCTTTCTTT
CDR3 protein: CASSLGAHTEAFF
V gene: TRBV6-5
D gene: NA
clone size: NA
J gene: TRBJ1-1

CDR3 DNA: TGTGCCAGTAGTTGGACAGGGGCACTAAACACTGAAGCTTTCTTT
CDR3 protein: CASSWTGALNTEAFF
V gene: TRBV19
D gene: TRBD1
clone size: NA
J gene: TRBJ1-1

CDR3 DNA: TGTGCCAGCAGACGGGGACAGACCAATCAGCCCCAGCATTTT
CDR3 protein: CASRRGQTNQPQHF
V gene: TRBV2
D gene: TRBD1
clone size: NA
J gene: TRBJ1-5

CDR3 DNA: TGTGCCAGCAGCCGTAGACTAGCGGGTGTGCAAGAGACCCAGTACTTC
CDR3 protein: CASSRRLAGVQETQYF
V gene: TRBV9
D gene: TRBD2
clone size: NA
J gene: TRBJ2-5

CDR3 DNA: TGTGCCAGCAGAGTACAGGGAGAGAACACTGAAGCTTTCTTT
CDR3 protein: CASRVQGENTEAFF
V gene: TRBV2
D gene: NA
clone size: NA
J gene: TRBJ1-1

CDR3 DNA: TGCAGCGTACAGGGGGCGCAAGGATCTGGCTACACCTTC
CDR3 protein: CSVQGAQGSGYTF
V gene: TRBV29-1
D gene: TRBD1
clone size: NA
J gene: TRBJ1-2

CDR3 DNA: TGCGCCAGCAGCTCAGGGACAGGGACATACAATGAGCAGTTCTTC
CDR3 protein: CASSSGTGTYNEQFF
V gene: TRBV5-1
D gene: TRBD1
clone size: NA
J gene: TRBJ2-1

CDR3 DNA: TGTGCCAGCAGTACTCCGGGACAGGGGGCTTTGGGCTACACCTTC
CDR3 protein: CASSTPGQGALGYTF
V gene: TRBV6-6
D gene: TRBD1
clone size: NA
J gene: TRBJ1-2

CDR3 DNA: TGTGCCAGCAGCCAAGATCGCGGGAGCCGGGGGGAGACCCAGTACTTC
CDR3 protein: CASSQDRGSRGETQYF
V gene: TRBV3-1/TRBV3-2
D gene: TRBD2
clone size: NA
J gene: TRBJ2-5

CDR3 DNA: TGTGCCTGGAGTACGCAGGGGATGCAGCCCCAGCATTTT
CDR3 protein: CAWSTQGMQPQHF
V gene: TRBV30
D gene: NA
clone size: NA
J gene: TRBJ1-5

CDR3 DNA: TGTGCCAGCAGCCAAGAGGGGCAGGGTGACACTGAAGCTTTCTTT
CDR3 protein: CASSQEGQGDTEAFF
V gene: TRBV4-2
D gene: NA
clone size: NA
J gene: TRBJ1-1

CDR3 DNA: TGTGCCAGCAGTTTTCCCTTCTATGGCTACACCTTC
CDR3 protein: CASSFPFYGYTF
V gene: TRBV12-3/TRBV12-4
D gene: NA
clone size: NA
J gene: TRBJ1-2

CDR3 DNA: TGTGCCACCAGACAGCGCTATGGCTACACCTTC
CDR3 protein: CATRQRYGYTF
V gene: TRBV19
D gene: NA
clone size: NA
J gene: TRBJ1-2

CDR3 DNA: TGTGCCAGCAGCGCATCTAGCGGGGTTATCACCGGGGAGCTGTTTTTT
CDR3 protein: CASSASSGVITGELFF
V gene: TRBV5-4
D gene: TRBD2
clone size: NA
J gene: TRBJ2-2

CDR3 DNA: TGTGCCAGCAGCTTAGCGGGGGGACAGGTACACGGCTACACCTTC
CDR3 protein: CASSLAGGQVHGYTF
V gene: TRBV7-9
D gene: TRBD1
clone size: NA
J gene: TRBJ1-2

CDR3 DNA: TGTGCCAGCAGCTTACTAGCGGGGGGGCCGGCCCCTAGCTCCTACAATGAGCAGTTCTTC
CDR3 protein: CASSLLAGGPAPSSYNEQFF
V gene: TRBV7-3
D gene: TRBD2
clone size: NA
J gene: TRBJ2-1

CDR3 DNA: TGTGCCTGTCCGCTGACGGACAGGGACTATGGCTACACCTTC
CDR3 protein: CACPLTDRDYGYTF
V gene: TRBV30
D gene: TRBD1
clone size: NA
J gene: TRBJ1-2

CDR3 DNA: TGCGCCAGCAGCTTAGCGGGGACTAGCGGGGGTAGTGAGCAGTTCTTC
CDR3 protein: CASSLAGTSGGSEQFF
V gene: TRBV5-1
D gene: TRBD2
clone size: NA
J gene: TRBJ2-1

CDR3 DNA: TGTGCCAGCAGCCGTGGGTTATTGACAATTACAGGAAACACCATATATTTT
CDR3 protein: CASSRGLLTITGNTIYF
V gene: TRBV4-2
D gene: NA
clone size: NA
J gene: TRBJ1-3

CDR3 DNA: TGTGCCAGCACTCCTCGGGGGTTCGGTGGAGATACGCAGTATTTT
CDR3 protein: CASTPRGFGGDTQYF
V gene: TRBV7-2
D gene: NA
clone size: NA
J gene: TRBJ2-3

CDR3 DNA: TGTGCCAGCAGCGGAGGGGTCACTAATGAAAAACTGTTTTTT
CDR3 protein: CASSGGVTNEKLFF
V gene: TRBV7-9
D gene: NA
clone size: NA
J gene: TRBJ1-4

CDR3 DNA: TGTGCCAGTAGTATACGGAGGGGCGCGAACACTGAAGCTTTCTTT
CDR3 protein: CASSIRRGANTEAFF
V gene: TRBV19
D gene: NA
clone size: NA
J gene: TRBJ1-1

CDR3 DNA: TGTGCCAGCAGTTCGGGTACTATTGGAAACACCATATATTTT
CDR3 protein: CASSSGTIGNTIYF
V gene: TRBV7-9
D gene: NA
clone size: few
J gene: TRBJ1-3